This T cell receptor (beta chain) was recorded in a study of CD8+CD57+ T cells in acquired aplastic anemia. Genomic DNA was employed as the template in profiling TCR beta VDJ and CDR3. TCRdb re-analysed the reads in MiXCR, keeping a single row per CDR3 protein. In the table there are around 430,000 distinct CDR3 sequences, more than 25% of which are singletons. On this clonotype itself: Being one base from a much bigger clone, this may be a read error.

Before being chosen for sequencing, patients had shown CD8+CD57+ cell expansion by flow cytometry. V shed 10 bases and J shed 7 bases, with 22 bases lying between them. The germline gives CDR1 ENHRY, CDR2 SYGVKD. The CDR3 length is 14 residues. Sequencing was performed on sorted CD4+, CD8+, or CD8+CD57+ T cells (not recorded which) from PBMCs. The V and J genes are TRBV10-3 and TRBJ1-2, with D maybe TRBD1 (5 bases). The receptor comes from a human donor with aplastic anemia. The CDR3 region has the DNA TGTGCCAGCAGGGCTTCCCGGGTCCTACCTGGCTACACCTTC. This codes for CASRASRVLPGYTF.